Here is one TCR beta chain with its context. Antigen specificity is unknown. V trimming: 6 bases; J trimming: 5 bases; junction bases outside the gene matches: 12. The CDR3 spans 17 residues. CDR1 MNHEY and CDR2 SVGEGT come from the germline V gene. Donors were systemically healthy Caucasian individuals from Russia aged 6 to 90 years. Using a J-beta primer mix together with a sample-barcoded 5' primer, a second PCR was run for roughly 6 to 12 cycles. A template-switch adaptor containing 12 random nucleotides labeled each cDNA molecule. TCRdb analysed the 5' RACE reads with MiXCR anew, one entry per CDR3 protein. The sample has around 320,000 distinct CDR3 sequences; 25% to 30% are singletons. These data belong to a study of blood T cells in healthy people across ages. Study-wide results and caveats: In these data, TCR beta diversity tracked strongly with naive T cell percentage.

The source of this sequence is a woman aged 70 to 79 in good health. The V gene is TRBV6-2 or TRBV6-3, the J gene TRBJ2-7; 14 bases match TRBD2. Sequencing input: blood. The DNA for the CDR3 is TGTGCCAGCAGCCCCTTGGGACTAGCGGGAGCCCCCAACGAGCAGTACTTC. Translation: CASSPLGLAGAPNEQYF.